This T cell receptor beta chain was identified during a study of blood T cells in healthy people across ages. General study findings and limits: Compared with aged donors, long-lived donors showed fewer expanded clones, suggesting selection. Calculation of diversity from one million T cells yielded estimates considered to be underestimates.

This clonotype was seen only a few times. The antigen is undetermined. Together with a sample-barcoded 5' primer, a J-beta primer mix was included in a second PCR lasting roughly 6 to 12 cycles. Researchers report that a template-switch adaptor with 12 random nucleotides tagged each cDNA molecule. TCRdb re-analysed the 5' RACE reads in MiXCR, keeping a single row per CDR3 protein. The data contain some 1.8 million distinct CDR3 sequences, 35% to 50% of them seen just once; the ten biggest clones take up more than 20%. This CDR3 has 13 residues. Germline values: CDR1 SNHLY, CDR2 FYNNEI. The V end was cut by 6 bases, the J end by 4 bases, with 11 bases between.

The TCR was taken from a human donor in good health. The sample consisted of blood. The V call is TRBV2, the J call TRBJ2-3; D gene unclear. The CDR3 DNA reads as TGTGCCAGCAGCTACAGTTTGCCAGATACGCAGTATTTT. Encoded protein: CASSYSLPDTQYF.